The rows below give T cell receptor beta chains drawn from one sample of a study of response to subunit inactivated influenza vaccine. TCRdb re-analysed the RT-PCR reads in MiXCR, keeping a single row per CDR3 protein. The sample lists about 190,000 distinct CDR3 sequences; over 13% were seen once. The sequencing used CD8+ T cells sorted from PBMCs, collected approximately 5 days after vaccination. The origin of the receptors is a man aged 45-65 years who received an inactivated influenza vaccine. Both conserved end residues are part of each CDR3. D genes are given only for firm matches. Rows may omit the clone size; those that give it use once, few, many or a size class.

DNA: TGTGCCAGCAGCAACCCCCTAGCGAGAGGCACAGATACGCAGTATTTT; CDR3: CASSNPLARGTDTQYF; D: .; V: TRBV7-9; size: few; J: TRBJ2-3
DNA: TGTGCCAGCAGCCTTGGAGGGAATGATTACAATGAGCAGTTCTTC; CDR3: CASSLGGNDYNEQFF; D: .; V: TRBV9; size: .; J: TRBJ2-1
DNA: TGTGCCTGGAGTGCGGAAGCGGAGTCATGGTGGAATGAGCAGTTCTTC; CDR3: CAWSAEAESWWNEQFF; D: .; V: TRBV30; size: .; J: TRBJ2-1
DNA: TGCAGCGTTGTAGAAGGGAACACCGGGGAGCTGTTTTTT; CDR3: CSVVEGNTGELFF; D: .; V: TRBV29-1; size: many; J: TRBJ2-2
DNA: TGTGCCAGCAGCTCCCCCCGGGAGGGGAGCACAGATACGCAGTATTTT; CDR3: CASSSPREGSTDTQYF; D: TRBD2; V: TRBV9; size: .; J: TRBJ2-3
DNA: TGTGCCAGCAGCCACCCCCTAGCGGGAGATACGCAGTATTTT; CDR3: CASSHPLAGDTQYF; D: TRBD2; V: TRBV4-2; size: .; J: TRBJ2-3
DNA: TGTGCCAGCAGCGTAGGGGCGGAGTACGAGCAGTACTTC; CDR3: CASSVGAEYEQYF; D: .; V: TRBV9; size: .; J: TRBJ2-7
DNA: TGTGCCGGCAGCTTAATTCTAGCGAGCTCCTACAATGAGCAGTTCTTC; CDR3: CAGSLILASSYNEQFF; D: .; V: TRBV7-9; size: .; J: TRBJ2-1
DNA: TGTGCCAGCAGCACAGGTTTCCCCTACGAGCAGTACTTC; CDR3: CASSTGFPYEQYF; D: .; V: TRBV12-3/TRBV12-4; size: few; J: TRBJ2-7
DNA: TGTGCCAGCGCGCCAGAGGCCCCCTTTAAGTGGTTGACCCAGTACTTC; CDR3: CASAPEAPFKWLTQYF; D: .; V: TRBV6-2/TRBV6-3; size: few; J: TRBJ2-5
DNA: TGCAGTGCTAGAGATTTTACAGGGGGGGATGAGCAGTTCTTC; CDR3: CSARDFTGGDEQFF; D: .; V: TRBV20-1; size: few; J: TRBJ2-1
DNA: TGCGCCAGCAGCCATATGGCCACAGATACGCAGTATTTT; CDR3: CASSHMATDTQYF; D: .; V: TRBV4-3; size: few; J: TRBJ2-3
DNA: TGCAGTGCTAGACTGGAGCTTCTCTCCTACAATGAGCAGTTCTTC; CDR3: CSARLELLSYNEQFF; D: .; V: TRBV20-1; size: .; J: TRBJ2-1
DNA: TGCAGCGTTGGGCCCGGAGAGGGGGGGAACACCGGGGAGCTGTTTTTT; CDR3: CSVGPGEGGNTGELFF; D: .; V: TRBV29-1; size: few; J: TRBJ2-2
DNA: TGCAGCGTTGCCAGGTGGGACCTAGGCAATGAGCAGTTCTTC; CDR3: CSVARWDLGNEQFF; D: .; V: TRBV29-1; size: many; J: TRBJ2-1
DNA: TGTGCCATCAGTGAGCGTGGTGAGGGTTCCTACGAGCAGTACTTC; CDR3: CAISERGEGSYEQYF; D: .; V: TRBV10-3; size: .; J: TRBJ2-7
DNA: TGTGCCAGCAGGCCTTCTAGCGGGAGCTCCTACAATGAGCAGTTCTTC; CDR3: CASRPSSGSSYNEQFF; D: TRBD2; V: TRBV27; size: .; J: TRBJ2-1
DNA: TGTGCCAGCGGGGGAAGCGAAACCTACAATGAGCAGTTCTTC; CDR3: CASGGSETYNEQFF; D: .; V: TRBV12-3/TRBV12-4; size: few; J: TRBJ2-1
DNA: TGTGCCAGCAGTTCAACGGGACTACAAGAGACCCAGTACTTC; CDR3: CASSSTGLQETQYF; D: TRBD2; V: TRBV27; size: .; J: TRBJ2-5
DNA: TGTGCCACTACAAGCGGGGGAACCTACGAGCAGTACTTC; CDR3: CATTSGGTYEQYF; D: TRBD2; V: TRBV28; size: few; J: TRBJ2-7
DNA: TGTGCCAGCAGCGCGGCACTGGACACCGGGGAGCTGTTTTTT; CDR3: CASSAALDTGELFF; D: .; V: TRBV5-4; size: .; J: TRBJ2-2
DNA: TGCAGCGTTGATCTAGCGGGGGTCACCGGGGAGCTGTTTTTT; CDR3: CSVDLAGVTGELFF; D: TRBD2; V: TRBV29-1; size: many; J: TRBJ2-2
DNA: TGTGCCACCAGTGATTTGAGCCAGGGGGCCCAAGAGACCCAGTACTTC; CDR3: CATSDLSQGAQETQYF; D: TRBD1; V: TRBV24-1; size: .; J: TRBJ2-5
DNA: TGTGCCAGCAGTGAGGGGACAGGGTACATCGAGCAGTACTTC; CDR3: CASSEGTGYIEQYF; D: TRBD1; V: TRBV7-8; size: few; J: TRBJ2-7
DNA: TGCGCCAGCAGCCAAGAAAGGGAACCCCTAGGGAACACCGGGGAGCTGTTTTTT; CDR3: CASSQEREPLGNTGELFF; D: .; V: TRBV4-3; size: few; J: TRBJ2-2
DNA: TGTGCCAGCAGCCGAACCGGGACAGGGGGCTGGAATGAGCAGTTCTTC; CDR3: CASSRTGTGGWNEQFF; D: TRBD1; V: TRBV14; size: many; J: TRBJ2-1
DNA: TGTGCCAGCAGCCAAGATCGGATAGCGGACGCGGGCACCGGGGAGCTGTTTTTT; CDR3: CASSQDRIADAGTGELFF; D: .; V: TRBV4-2; size: few; J: TRBJ2-2
DNA: TGCGCCGCAGGGCCTGGGACCTACGAGCAGTACTTC; CDR3: CAAGPGTYEQYF; D: .; V: TRBV10-2; size: .; J: TRBJ2-7